Below are 10 T cell receptor beta chains sequenced from a single sample in a study of beta chain features in type 1 diabetes. Sequenced material consisted of expressed TCRB transcripts (all of the isolated RNA was reverse transcribed). Only in-frame clones appear in the TCRdb table, and some are missing; sequencing was by immunoSEQ multiplex PCR. The sample contains more than 110,000 clones, about 7% of which appear only once. Source material: central memory CD4+ T cells from blood. These receptors originate from a woman in her 30s in good health.

This sequence joins TRBV19 and TRBJ2-2; the D is unclear. Germline CDR1 and CDR2: LNHDA and SQIVND (reference sequence). The CDR3 contains 14 residues. Between the trimmed V and J ends, which lost 7 bases and 5 bases, there was a span of 14 bases. CDR3 sequence: CASKRLVGTGELFF. As DNA, the CDR3 is TGTGCCAGTAAACGATTAGTCGGTACCGGGGAGCTGTTTTTT.

DNA for the CDR3: TGTGCCAGCAGCCCACAGCAGCTATTTAGCACAGATACGCAGTATTTT. Its protein is CASSPQQLFSTDTQYF. V and J are TRBV11-2 and TRBJ2-3; D is unclear. The CDR3 runs 16 residues. CDR1 and CDR2 (germline): SGHAT, FQNNGV. Between the trimmed V and J ends, which lost 5 bases and 0 bases, there was a span of 15 bases.

The rearrangement uses TRBV19 and TRBJ1-4, with 10 bases that match TRBD1. The CDR3 loop spans 15 amino acids. Germline loops: CDR1 LNHDA, CDR2 SQIVND (reference sequence). V shed 5 bases and J 10 bases; nucleotides not matched to a gene: 10. The CDR3 coding sequence is TGTGCCAGTAGTGAGGCTCGACAGGGGGCCGTAAAACTGTTTTTT. Translated, it gives CASSEARQGAVKLFF.

This clone was recorded at least ten times. This chain connects TRBV18 to TRBJ2-5, with 10 nucleotides matching TRBD1. J gave up 1 base and V 6 bases, and 11 bases lay outside the gene matches. Germline assignment: CDR1 KGHSH and CDR2 LQKENI. The CDR3 contains 17 residues. The CDR3: CASSYQPGQGSQETQYF. The CDR3 DNA is TGTGCCAGCTCGTACCAGCCGGGACAGGGGTCCCAAGAGACCCAGTACTTC.

This clone was recorded many times. V and J are TRBV15 and TRBJ2-7, with a weak D call TRBD2 (6 bases). In germline, CDR1 is LNHNV, CDR2 YYDKDF (reference sequence). V dropped 3 bases and J dropped 4 bases, with 16 bases sitting between them. The CDR3 spans 15 residues. The CDR3 sequence: CATSSPGRREYEQYF. Written as DNA, the CDR3 is TGTGCCACCAGCAGCCCGGGACGGAGGGAGTACGAGCAGTACTTC.

This clone was found a few times. The V and J genes are TRBV7-9 and TRBJ2-5, with 8 bases fitting TRBD2. J lost 7 bases, V lost 5 bases, and 12 bases had no gene match. The length of the CDR3 is 15 residues. Germline lookup yields CDR1 SEHNR and CDR2 FQNEAQ (reference sequence). The chain's CDR3 is CASSLGKGREGTQYF. CDR3 nucleotides: TGTGCCAGCAGCCTCGGGAAGGGTCGGGAGGGGACCCAGTACTTC.

This clone has just a few counts. This chain uses TRBV4-2 with TRBJ2-5; 13 bases agree with TRBD2. With V trimmed by 0 bases and J by 1 base, 5 bases remained unmatched. Germline assignment: CDR1 LGHNA and CDR2 YNFKEQ. The CDR3 length is 18 residues. The CDR3 DNA is TGTGCCAGCAGCCAAGAGGGGGGACTAGCGGGACCCCAAGAGACCCAGTACTTC. It codes for CASSQEGGLAGPQETQYF.

This clone was seen a handful of times. The chain carries TRBV6-5 and TRBJ1-4; 8 bases align to TRBD1. Germline assignment: CDR1 MNHEY and CDR2 SVGAGI. Trimming at V came to 4 bases and at J to 8 bases, leaving 6 bases not matched to a gene. The CDR3 runs 14 residues. CDR3 loop: CASSSGQGLEKLFF. The CDR3 DNA is TGTGCCAGCAGTTCAGGACAGGGTTTGGAAAAACTGTTTTTT.

This clone has just a few counts. This sequence joins TRBV28 and TRBJ1-5; D gene unclear. Trimming pared 2 bases from V and 5 bases from J, leaving 4 bases between. This CDR3 region has 12 residues. The V gene's germline CDR1 is MDHEN and CDR2 SYDVKM. CDR3 DNA sequence: TGTGCCAGCAGTTTAATATATCAGCCCCAGCATTTT. It specifies CASSLIYQPQHF. The full variable domain, in which reference TRBV28 and TRBJ1-5 provide the parts outside the CDR3, is DVKVTQSSRYLVKRTGEKVFLECVQDMDHENMFWYRQDPGLGLRLIYFSYDVKMKEKGDIPEGYSVSREKKERFSLILESASTNQTSMYLCASSLIYQPQHFGDGTRLSIL.

This clone was seen ten or more times. The genes are TRBV6-5 and TRBJ2-3; 15 nucleotides line up with TRBD2. The J segment lost 8 bases and the V segment lost 4 bases, leaving 4 bases of the junction unmatched. The germline V gene has CDR1 MNHEY and CDR2 SVGAGI. The CDR3 covers 15 residues. The CDR3 bases are TGTGCCAGCAGTTCCGGGACTAGCGGGAGGTCTACGCAGTATTTT. It yields the protein CASSSGTSGRSTQYF.